This is a list of T cell receptor beta chains from one sample in a study of siplizumab effects on memory and regulatory T cells. Method: immunoSEQ multiplex PCR; TCRdb's copy keeps in-frame clones and lacks some. The sample holds under 95,000 clones, 90% to 95% seen once. Input material: non-Treg CD4+ T cells sorted from blood. Every receptor here comes from a human donor in good health. Each CDR3 is given with its conserved first and last residue. The D gene is left open where the match is weak. Clone size appears in some rows only: once, few, many, or a class for an expanded clone.

v_gene: TRBV7-9; j_gene: TRBJ1-5; d_gene: NA; abundance: NA; CDR3nt: TGTGCCAGCAGCCCCACAGGTAGCTCTAGTCAGCCCCAGCATTTT; CDR3aa: CASSPTGSSSQPQHF
v_gene: TRBV6-5; j_gene: TRBJ2-2; d_gene: NA; abundance: NA; CDR3nt: TGTGCCAGCAGGTTGGGAGCCGGGGAGCTGTTTTTT; CDR3aa: CASRLGAGELFF
v_gene: TRBV2; j_gene: TRBJ1-6; d_gene: TRBD1; abundance: NA; CDR3nt: TGTGCCAGCAGCTCAGGGGGACAGGGGAATTCACCCCTCCACTTT; CDR3aa: CASSSGGQGNSPLHF
v_gene: TRBV6-7; j_gene: TRBJ1-1; d_gene: TRBD1; abundance: once; CDR3nt: TGTGCCAGCAGTTCCCTTCTGGACAGGGGGCATTACACTGAAGCTTTCTTT; CDR3aa: CASSSLLDRGHYTEAFF
v_gene: TRBV9; j_gene: TRBJ1-1; d_gene: NA; abundance: NA; CDR3nt: TGTGCCAGCAGCGTAGGAAGGAACACTGAAGCTTTCTTT; CDR3aa: CASSVGRNTEAFF
v_gene: TRBV23-1; j_gene: TRBJ1-1; d_gene: TRBD1; abundance: NA; CDR3nt: TGCGCCAGCAGTCTCCGACAGGGGATAACCACTGAAGCTTTCTTT; CDR3aa: CASSLRQGITTEAFF
v_gene: TRBV7-2; j_gene: TRBJ2-4; d_gene: TRBD1; abundance: NA; CDR3nt: TGTGCCAGCAGCTCCCAGGGAAGGGGACAGGGCATTCAGTACTTC; CDR3aa: CASSSQGRGQGIQYF
v_gene: TRBV4-2; j_gene: TRBJ2-6; d_gene: TRBD2; abundance: NA; CDR3nt: TGTGCCAGCAGCCAAGATAATAGCGGGGGTCCCTTCTCTGGGGCCAACGTCCTGACTTTC; CDR3aa: CASSQDNSGGPFSGANVLTF
v_gene: TRBV10-1; j_gene: TRBJ1-1; d_gene: NA; abundance: once; CDR3nt: TGCGCCAGCAGTGAGTCCGGGTCAAAAAATGAAGCTTTCTTT; CDR3aa: CASSESGSKNEAFF
v_gene: TRBV5-5; j_gene: TRBJ2-5; d_gene: NA; abundance: NA; CDR3nt: TGTGCCAGTTGGACAGCCGAAGAGACCCAGTACTTC; CDR3aa: CASWTAEETQYF
v_gene: TRBV5-1; j_gene: TRBJ1-2; d_gene: TRBD1; abundance: NA; CDR3nt: TGCGCCAGCAGCTTTGACAGGGTAGGAGGCTACACCTTC; CDR3aa: CASSFDRVGGYTF
v_gene: TRBV18; j_gene: TRBJ1-5; d_gene: NA; abundance: NA; CDR3nt: TGTGCCAGCTCAGCCACTAGCCAGCCCCAGCATTTT; CDR3aa: CASSATSQPQHF
v_gene: TRBV30; j_gene: TRBJ2-2; d_gene: NA; abundance: NA; CDR3nt: TGTGCCTGGAGTGTACTGGACAGTTCCACCGGGGAGCTGTTTTTT; CDR3aa: CAWSVLDSSTGELFF
v_gene: TRBV19; j_gene: TRBJ1-1; d_gene: NA; abundance: NA; CDR3nt: TGTGCCAGTAGTACCTCAGGAGGGCAGACTGAAGCTTTCTTT; CDR3aa: CASSTSGGQTEAFF
v_gene: TRBV4-1; j_gene: TRBJ2-1; d_gene: NA; abundance: NA; CDR3nt: TGCGCCAGCAGCCAAGCCAGGAAAAATGAGCAGTTCTTC; CDR3aa: CASSQARKNEQFF
v_gene: TRBV20-1; j_gene: TRBJ2-5; d_gene: NA; abundance: NA; CDR3nt: TGCAGTGCTGGAAGGACCCAGTACTTC; CDR3aa: CSAGRTQYF
v_gene: TRBV10-1; j_gene: TRBJ2-5; d_gene: TRBD2; abundance: once; CDR3nt: TGCGCCAGCAGGGTCACCGATACTAGCGGGGGCCCCCAAGAGACCCAGTACTTC; CDR3aa: CASRVTDTSGGPQETQYF
v_gene: TRBV30; j_gene: TRBJ2-3; d_gene: TRBD2; abundance: NA; CDR3nt: TGTGCCTGGAGTGTAACCCCGGGACTAGCGGGAGGGCCCACAGATACGCAGTATTTT; CDR3aa: CAWSVTPGLAGGPTDTQYF
v_gene: TRBV5-1; j_gene: TRBJ2-7; d_gene: NA; abundance: NA; CDR3nt: TGCGCCAGCAGCTTGTTAGCTTCCTACGAGCAGTACTTC; CDR3aa: CASSLLASYEQYF
v_gene: TRBV6-1; j_gene: TRBJ2-7; d_gene: NA; abundance: NA; CDR3nt: TGTGCCAGCAGGAGAACAGGTTCCTACGAGCAGTACTTC; CDR3aa: CASRRTGSYEQYF
v_gene: TRBV7-9; j_gene: TRBJ1-5; d_gene: TRBD1; abundance: once; CDR3nt: TGTGCCAGCAGCGCCGGGACAGCGCCCCAGCATTTT; CDR3aa: CASSAGTAPQHF
v_gene: TRBV5-6; j_gene: TRBJ1-3; d_gene: TRBD1; abundance: NA; CDR3nt: TGTGCCAGCAACGCCCTGGGACAGTCTGGAAACACCATATATTTT; CDR3aa: CASNALGQSGNTIYF
v_gene: TRBV29-1; j_gene: TRBJ1-1; d_gene: NA; abundance: NA; CDR3nt: TGCAGCGTTGATCCAACTGAAGCTTTCTTT; CDR3aa: CSVDPTEAFF
v_gene: TRBV6-5; j_gene: TRBJ1-4; d_gene: TRBD1; abundance: NA; CDR3nt: TGTGCCAGCAGTTACTCCGGGGCAGGGGGGGAAAAACTGTTTTTT; CDR3aa: CASSYSGAGGEKLFF
v_gene: TRBV7-6; j_gene: TRBJ2-7; d_gene: TRBD2; abundance: NA; CDR3nt: TGTGCCAGCAGCTCCCGCCATACTAGCGGGAGAACTTACGAGCAGTACTTC; CDR3aa: CASSSRHTSGRTYEQYF
v_gene: TRBV5-4; j_gene: TRBJ1-2; d_gene: NA; abundance: once; CDR3nt: TGTGCCAGCAACAAAAGGGCAGGGTCTAACTATGGCTACACCTTC; CDR3aa: CASNKRAGSNYGYTF
v_gene: TRBV6-5; j_gene: TRBJ1-2; d_gene: NA; abundance: NA; CDR3nt: TGTGCCAGCAGTTATCGGGCAGATTCTAACTATGGCTACACCTTC; CDR3aa: CASSYRADSNYGYTF
v_gene: TRBV7-3; j_gene: TRBJ2-1; d_gene: TRBD1; abundance: NA; CDR3nt: TGTGCCAGCAGCTTACGAAGGGGGCCCTACAATGAGCAGTTCTTC; CDR3aa: CASSLRRGPYNEQFF
v_gene: TRBV5-1; j_gene: TRBJ1-3; d_gene: TRBD1; abundance: NA; CDR3nt: TGCGCCAGCAGCTTGTCGGGACAGGGGGTAAACTCTGGAAACACCATATATTTT; CDR3aa: CASSLSGQGVNSGNTIYF
v_gene: TRBV19; j_gene: TRBJ2-7; d_gene: TRBD1; abundance: NA; CDR3nt: TGTGCCAGTAGTATTGGTTTGAGCGCCGGACAGGGAACGAGGGAGCAGTACTTC; CDR3aa: CASSIGLSAGQGTREQYF
v_gene: TRBV5-4; j_gene: TRBJ2-7; d_gene: NA; abundance: NA; CDR3nt: TGTGCCAGCAGCGCGCGGTCTGGAACCTACGAGCAGTACTTC; CDR3aa: CASSARSGTYEQYF
v_gene: TRBV7-2; j_gene: TRBJ1-5; d_gene: TRBD1; abundance: NA; CDR3nt: TGTGCCAGCAGCCCTACAGGGGGCCGCCAGTCCCAGCATTTT; CDR3aa: CASSPTGGRQSQHF
v_gene: TRBV2; j_gene: TRBJ1-5; d_gene: NA; abundance: few; CDR3nt: TGTGCCAGGAGCGAGGGGCCACTTGGGAACAATCAGCCCCAGCATTTT; CDR3aa: CARSEGPLGNNQPQHF
v_gene: TRBV4-3; j_gene: TRBJ2-3; d_gene: TRBD2; abundance: NA; CDR3nt: TGCGCCAGCAGCCAAAGGAATAGCGGGAGCGAGGGTACGCAGTATTTT; CDR3aa: CASSQRNSGSEGTQYF
v_gene: TRBV30; j_gene: TRBJ2-5; d_gene: TRBD2; abundance: once; CDR3nt: TGTGCCTGGAGTGTACTGGCGGGGGGGGAGACCCAGTACTTC; CDR3aa: CAWSVLAGGETQYF
v_gene: TRBV7-3; j_gene: TRBJ1-2; d_gene: TRBD1; abundance: NA; CDR3nt: TGTGCCAGCAGCCCTAGGACAGGGATGAACTATGGCTACACCTTC; CDR3aa: CASSPRTGMNYGYTF
v_gene: TRBV5-1; j_gene: TRBJ2-7; d_gene: NA; abundance: once; CDR3nt: TGCGCCAGGGTCTTGCGGGGCGCCTACGAGCAGTACTTC; CDR3aa: CARVLRGAYEQYF
v_gene: TRBV11-3; j_gene: TRBJ1-1; d_gene: NA; abundance: NA; CDR3nt: TGTGCCAGCAGCTTAGATCTCAATTTAGGGCAGGCCAACACTGAAGCTTTCTTT; CDR3aa: CASSLDLNLGQANTEAFF
v_gene: TRBV4-1; j_gene: TRBJ1-2; d_gene: NA; abundance: NA; CDR3nt: TGCGCCAGCAGCCAATGGGAGGAGCAGCCATATGGCTACACCTTC; CDR3aa: CASSQWEEQPYGYTF
v_gene: TRBV11-2; j_gene: TRBJ2-5; d_gene: NA; abundance: NA; CDR3nt: TGTGCCAGCAGCTCCTTAAGGGGGGGAAACAAAGAGACCCAGTACTTC; CDR3aa: CASSSLRGGNKETQYF
v_gene: TRBV5-1; j_gene: TRBJ1-2; d_gene: TRBD1; abundance: NA; CDR3nt: TGCGCCAGCAGCTATGACACAGGGGGCATCGATGGCTACACCTTC; CDR3aa: CASSYDTGGIDGYTF
v_gene: TRBV2; j_gene: TRBJ1-1; d_gene: NA; abundance: NA; CDR3nt: TGTGCCAGCAGTGAATGGGCAGTTAACACTGAAGCTTTCTTT; CDR3aa: CASSEWAVNTEAFF
v_gene: TRBV5-1; j_gene: TRBJ2-1; d_gene: TRBD2; abundance: NA; CDR3nt: TGCGCCAGCAGCCCGGGACTAGCGGGAGGAGGCTACAATGAGCAGTTCTTC; CDR3aa: CASSPGLAGGGYNEQFF
v_gene: TRBV14; j_gene: TRBJ1-1; d_gene: NA; abundance: NA; CDR3nt: TGTGCCAGCAGCCAAGAATGGGGAGCCACTGAAGCTTTCTTT; CDR3aa: CASSQEWGATEAFF
v_gene: TRBV7-9; j_gene: TRBJ1-2; d_gene: NA; abundance: NA; CDR3nt: TGTGCCAGCAGCCCCCCCGCTAACTATGGCTACACCTTC; CDR3aa: CASSPPANYGYTF
v_gene: TRBV12-1; j_gene: TRBJ2-6; d_gene: NA; abundance: NA; CDR3nt: TGTGCCAGCAGCGACCGGGGGTCTGGGGCCAACGTCCTGACTTTC; CDR3aa: CASSDRGSGANVLTF
v_gene: TRBV27; j_gene: TRBJ2-1; d_gene: TRBD1; abundance: once; CDR3nt: TGTGCCAGCAGTTTAAGGACAGGGGGCTACAATGAGCAGTTCTTC; CDR3aa: CASSLRTGGYNEQFF
v_gene: TRBV5-8; j_gene: TRBJ2-7; d_gene: TRBD1; abundance: NA; CDR3nt: TGTGCCAGCAGGGGGGGACAGGGGATACCCTACGAGCAGTACTTC; CDR3aa: CASRGGQGIPYEQYF
v_gene: TRBV30; j_gene: TRBJ1-6; d_gene: NA; abundance: NA; CDR3nt: TGTGCCTGGAGAAGCACGGTCTCCCCTAATTCACCCCTCCACTTT; CDR3aa: CAWRSTVSPNSPLHF
v_gene: TRBV12-5; j_gene: TRBJ2-1; d_gene: NA; abundance: NA; CDR3nt: TGTGCTAGTGGTTCGAGATCCCCGAGCTCCTACAATGAGCAGTTCTTC; CDR3aa: CASGSRSPSSYNEQFF
v_gene: TRBV5-1; j_gene: TRBJ2-5; d_gene: TRBD1; abundance: NA; CDR3nt: TGCGCCAGCACGGACAGGGTACAGACCCAGTACTTC; CDR3aa: CASTDRVQTQYF